What follows are 9 T cell receptor beta chains derived from one specimen sequenced in a study of blood T cell repertoires in COVID-19. Method: immunoSEQ multiplex PCR; TCRdb's copy keeps in-frame clones and lacks some. Among about 35,000 clones, 83% were seen once, and the ten largest hold 3% to 4%. Specimen: peripheral blood. Receptor source: a man in his fifties or sixties with acute or convalescent COVID-19.

This clone was observed a handful of times. The same CDR3 arises from other DNA sequences in this sample as well. CDR3 nucleotide sequence: TGTGCCAGCAGTGAAGCGAAGGGGCAGAATGAAAAACTGTTTTTT. Amino acids: CASSEAKGQNEKLFF. The J gene is TRBJ1-4, the V gene TRBV6-1, with a possible D match to TRBD1 (5 bases). Trimming pared 0 bases from V and 5 bases from J, leaving 10 bases between. Germline-derived CDR1 and CDR2 are MNHNS and SASEGT. The CDR3 spans 15 residues.

This sequence joins TRBV2 and TRBJ1-2; D gene uncertain. This CDR3 has 10 amino acids. The ends were cut back, 5 bases at V and 6 bases at J, with 4 bases in the middle. Germline V lookup: CDR1 SNHLY, CDR2 FYNNEI. CDR3 DNA: TGTGCCAGCAGTTCCAATGGCTACACCTTC. It yields the protein CASSSNGYTF. Looking up the rest from reference TRBV2 and TRBJ1-2 gives the full variable domain: EPEVTQTPSHQVTQMGQEVILRCVPISNHLYFYWYRQILGQKVEFLVSFYNNEISEKSEIFDDQFSVERPDGSNFTLKIRSTKLEDSAMYFCASSSNGYTFGSGTRLTVV.

The rearrangement joins TRBV10-2 to TRBJ2-3, with D perhaps matching TRBD2 (6 bases). Germline CDR1 and CDR2: WSHSY and SAAADI. Trimming shortened V by 3 bases and J by 5 bases, and 15 bases separated the two germline ends. The CDR3 covers 15 residues. Here the CDR3 reads CASSEGTYLGDTQYF. CDR3 in DNA: TGCGCCAGCAGTGAAGGGACTTACCTCGGAGATACGCAGTATTTT.

This sequence joins TRBV5-6 and TRBJ2-7; 12 bases agree with TRBD1. CDR1 SGHDT and CDR2 YYEEEE come from the germline V gene. This CDR3 has 18 amino acids. V shed 1 base, J shed 2 bases, and the junction held 10 bases outside the gene matches. CDR3 in amino acids: CASSLWGQGATLTYEQYF. The CDR3 DNA follows: TGTGCCAGCAGCTTGTGGGGACAGGGGGCGACCTTAACCTACGAGCAGTACTTC.

The genes are TRBV18 and TRBJ2-5; the D gene is possibly TRBD1 (6 bases). Deletions cut 4 bases from V and 0 bases from J, with 6 bases between. From germline, CDR1 is KGHSH and CDR2 LQKENI. The CDR3 covers 13 residues. The CDR3 coding sequence is TGTGCCAGCTCACGGACAGACCAAGAGACCCAGTACTTC. Amino acid sequence: CASSRTDQETQYF. Together with reference TRBV18 and TRBJ2-5, the CDR3 gives the full variable domain: NAGVMQNPRHLVRRRGQEARLRCSPMKGHSHVYWYRQLPEEGLKFMVYLQKENIIDESGMPKERFSAEFPKEGPSILRIQQVVRGDSAAYFCASSRTDQETQYFGPGTRLLVL.

This clone was counted a single time. The chain couples TRBV24-1 to TRBJ2-3; 11 nucleotides match TRBD2. The CDR3 spans 17 residues. Trimming cost V 1 base and J 0 bases; bases outside gene matches: 2. The germline CDR1 and CDR2 sequences are KGHDR and SFDVKD. CDR3 sequence (DNA): TGTGCCACCAGTGATTTTAGGACTAGCGGGAGCACAGATACGCAGTATTTT. Its protein is CATSDFRTSGSTDTQYF.

V is TRBV11-2 and J is TRBJ2-5; 7 positions match TRBD2. The CDR3 length is 15 residues. From germline, CDR1 is SGHAT and CDR2 FQNNGV. Trimming removed 4 bases from V and 9 bases from J; junction bases left unmatched: 14. In nucleotides, the CDR3 is TGTGCCAGCAGCTCCGCGGGGGAGGGCCGTCTTTCCCAGTACTTC. It translates to CASSSAGEGRLSQYF.

The V gene is TRBV23-1, the J gene TRBJ1-4; D remains unclear. TRBV23-1 is an ORF; its function is uncertain. The CDR3 is 17 residues long. V lost 1 base and J lost 6, with 18 bases in between. For the CDR3, the DNA is TGCGCCAGCAGTCAATTCTCGACCCTTAAGCGGGATGAAAAACTGTTTTTT. Protein product: CASSQFSTLKRDEKLFF.

The V gene is TRBV13, the J gene TRBJ1-2; D is undetermined. Trimming left V 4 bases short and J 4 bases short, with 19 bases between. Germline loops: CDR1 PRHDT, CDR2 FYEKMQ (reference sequence). The CDR3 totals 16 residues. CDR3 bases: TGTGCCAGCAGCTCCCGGCAACAGCTACCGATCTATGGCTACACCTTC. Protein: CASSSRQQLPIYGYTF.